The 24 T cell receptor beta chains in this list originate from one sample, sequenced in a study of patients and donors after allogeneic stem cell transplantation. TCRdb used MiXCR to reprocess the RT-PCR reads, holding one entry per CDR3 protein. Of about 960,000 distinct CDR3 sequences in the sample, about a sixth were seen once. The sample taken for sequencing was blood, either unsorted or a sorted T cell fraction (not recorded which). These receptors were taken from a human donor who was either an allogeneic HSCT recipient or a stem cell or donor lymphocyte infusion donor (not recorded which). It is not recorded whose cells these are; they may come from a transplant donor.

This clonotype showed up just a few times. The gene calls are TRBV5-6 and TRBJ1-2, with D maybe TRBD1 (5 bases). With 7 bases removed from V and 2 bases from J, the gap between germline ends came to 15 bases. Germline values: CDR1 SGHDT, CDR2 YYEEEE. The CDR3 is 14 amino acids. CDR3 coding DNA: TGTGCCAGCGTCAGCCAGGGAAGGAACTATGGCTACACCTTC. Translating gives CASVSQGRNYGYTF.

In its sample, this clonotype was seen a few times. The gene calls are TRBV28 and TRBJ1-1; D not resolved. The V end was cut by 7 bases, the J end by 1 base, with 16 bases between. The CDR3 runs 15 residues. Germline V lookup: CDR1 MDHEN, CDR2 SYDVKM. This CDR3 is CASMGGDLTNTEAFF. CDR3 DNA: TGTGCCAGCATGGGCGGTGACCTCACGAACACTGAAGCTTTCTTT.

This clonotype turned up a few times. The CDR3 bases are TGTGCCAGCAGCCGCGTGCGTGGTTCCCACGAGCAGTACTTC. It encodes CASSRVRGSHEQYF. The V gene is TRBV3-1, the J gene TRBJ2-7, with D uncertain. Trimming removed 4 bases from V and 5 bases from J, with 15 bases in between. The CDR3 runs to 14 residues. Germline CDR1 and CDR2: LGHDT and YNNKEL (reference sequence).

The gene calls are TRBV9 and TRBJ1-2; D is unresolved. The germline V gene encodes CDR1 SGDLS and CDR2 YYNGEE. V was pared by 2 bases and J by 6 bases, with 17 bases between. The CDR3 totals 15 residues. In DNA, the CDR3 is TGTGCCAGCAGCGTGAAGGAGGGCGCCGGAGATGGCTACACCTTC. Translating it yields CASSVKEGAGDGYTF. The full variable domain, with the rest looked up from reference TRBV9 and TRBJ1-2, is DSGVTQTPKHLITATGQRVTLRCSPRSGDLSVYWYQQSLDQGLQFLIQYYNGEERAKGNILERFSAQQFPDLHSELNLSSLELGDSALYFCASSVKEGAGDGYTFGSGTRLTVV.

This chain links TRBV20-1 with TRBJ1-5; 10 bases are shared with TRBD1. Germline V gene lookup returns CDR1 DFQATT and CDR2 SNEGSKA (reference sequence). The CDR3 spans 14 residues. V lost 2 bases to trimming and J lost 15 bases; unmatched junction nucleotides: 13. The CDR3 reads CSARRTGTGAAAHF. Here the CDR3 DNA reads TGCAGTGCTAGACGGACCGGGACAGGGGCCGCAGCGCATTTT.

The chain links TRBV3-1 to TRBJ2-7, with D possibly being TRBD2 (5 bases). This CDR3 has 15 amino acids. Trimming pared 5 bases from V and 2 bases from J, leaving 16 bases between. Germline lookup yields CDR1 LGHDT and CDR2 YNNKEL (reference sequence). The DNA for the CDR3 is TGTGCCAGCAGCTCCACCAACAGCGGAACCTACGAGCAGTACTTC. As protein: CASSSTNSGTYEQYF.

The V and J genes are TRBV29-1 and TRBJ1-1; D is possibly TRBD1 (6 bases). This CDR3 has 15 amino acids. Trimming took 5 bases from V and 1 from J, leaving 17 bases between them. In germline, CDR1 is SQVTM, CDR2 ANQGSEA. For the CDR3, the DNA is TGCAGCGTTTTCACAGGGCTCGGGGGGAACACTGAAGCTTTCTTT. Translating gives CSVFTGLGGNTEAFF.

The chain combines TRBV11-1 with TRBJ2-1; possibly TRBD1 or TRBD2 for D (5 bases each). CDR3 length: 14 residues. Trimming left V 5 bases short and J 8 bases short, with 16 bases between. Per germline, CDR1 SGHAT and CDR2 FQDESV (reference sequence). The CDR3 bases are TGTGCCAGCAGCCCCCGGGGCCTCCCGGATGAGCAGTTCTTC. It encodes CASSPRGLPDEQFF.

The table lists this clonotype with a few counts. CDR3 sequence: CSALLAASTDTQYF. CDR3 DNA: TGCAGCGCGCTACTAGCGGCTAGCACAGATACGCAGTATTTT. This chain links TRBV29-1 with TRBJ2-3, with 8 bases lining up with TRBD2. CDR3 size: 14 residues. CDR1 and CDR2 (germline): SQVTM, ANQGSEA. The V and J ends lost 7 bases and 0 bases, in that order; junction bases with no gene match: 6.

This chain links TRBV11-2 with TRBJ1-6, with a possible D match to TRBD1 (5 bases). The V gene's germline CDR1 is SGHAT and CDR2 FQNNGV. CDR3 size: 15 residues. With 1 base removed from V and 10 bases from J, the gap between germline ends came to 14 bases. The CDR3 spells CASSLAPAGDSPLHF. The CDR3 DNA is TGTGCCAGCAGCTTAGCGCCCGCGGGGGACTCACCCCTCCACTTT.

The chain has TRBV12-3 or TRBV12-4 and TRBJ2-1; 8 bases fit TRBD2. Trimming took 1 base from V and 6 from J; bases not matched to a gene: 11. The CDR3 totals 17 residues. The CDR3 reads CASSLGSGTSVLNEQFF. DNA for the CDR3: TGTGCCAGCAGTTTAGGTTCAGGGACTAGTGTCCTCAATGAGCAGTTCTTC.

This clonotype was seen a few times. The chain is built from TRBV4-2 and TRBJ2-5; D call uncertain. The germline V gene encodes CDR1 LGHNA and CDR2 YNFKEQ. Between the trimmed V and J ends, which lost 0 bases and 0 bases, there was a span of 8 bases. The CDR3 totals 15 residues. CDR3 amino acids: CASSQDRMYQETQYF. The CDR3, as DNA: TGTGCCAGCAGCCAAGATCGAATGTACCAAGAGACCCAGTACTTC.

The table lists this clonotype with a few counts. The chain employs TRBV7-9 and TRBJ2-5, with 10 bases lining up with TRBD2. The CDR3 length is 16 residues. Trimming took 2 bases from V and 5 from J; bases not matched to a gene: 8. CDR1 is SEHNR and CDR2 is FQNEAQ in the germline V gene (reference sequence). The CDR3 DNA reads TGTGCCAGCAGCTTACCTAAGCTAGCGGGAGTTGAGACCCAGTACTTC. Its protein product is CASSLPKLAGVETQYF. The whole variable domain, filled in from reference TRBV7-9 and TRBJ2-5, reads DTGVSQNPRHKITKRGQNVTFRCDPISEHNRLYWYRQTLGQGPEFLTYFQNEAQLEKSRLLSDRFSAERPKGSFSTLEIQRTEQGDSAMYLCASSLPKLAGVETQYFGPGTRLLVL.

In its sample, this clonotype was seen a few times. Relative to the germline gene, one junction end is altered; a read error may explain this. This sequence joins TRBV20-1 and TRBJ1-2; D is unresolved. CDR1 is DFQATT and CDR2 is SNEGSKA in the germline V gene (reference sequence). The CDR3 runs to 10 residues. CDR3 sequence reads: CSAPDYGYTF. In nucleotides, the CDR3 is TGCAGTGCCCCCGACTACGGCTACACCTTC.

This clonotype was recorded a few times. J is TRBJ2-7 and V is TRBV20-1; 8 bases line up with TRBD1. This CDR3 has 13 residues. Germline lookup yields CDR1 DFQATT and CDR2 SNEGSKA (reference sequence). The junction had 11 bases not matched to a gene; V was cut back by 6 bases and J by 7 bases. The CDR3 nucleotides read TGCAGTGCAACGGACAGGGTGCAAGGGGAGCAGTACTTC. It yields the protein CSATDRVQGEQYF.

In this sample, this clonotype turned up once. This chain joins TRBV27 and TRBJ2-2, with D possibly being TRBD1 (7 bases). The CDR3 extends over 15 amino acids. Germline V gene lookup returns CDR1 MNHEY and CDR2 SMNVEV (reference sequence). Trimming pared 3 bases from V and 3 bases from J, leaving 11 bases between. The CDR3 is CASSLSRGDTGELFF. The CDR3 coding sequence is TGTGCCAGCAGTTTGTCCAGGGGGGACACCGGGGAGCTGTTTTTT.

This chain uses TRBV20-1 with TRBJ2-3; 8 bases agree with TRBD2. The junction had 12 bases not matched to a gene; V was cut back by 5 bases and J by 2 bases. Germline lookup yields CDR1 DFQATT and CDR2 SNEGSKA (reference sequence). The CDR3 totals 16 residues. The CDR3: CSAEGTHGRATDTQYF. In DNA form, the CDR3 reads TGCAGTGCTGAGGGAACTCACGGGAGGGCCACAGATACGCAGTATTTT.

The V and J genes are TRBV7-2 and TRBJ2-7, with D tentatively TRBD1 (6 bases). Between the trimmed V and J ends, which lost 5 bases and 2 bases, there was a span of 16 bases. The germline V gene encodes CDR1 SGHTA and CDR2 FQGNSA. This CDR3 region has 15 residues. CDR3 bases: TGTGCCAGCAGCGGGGACACGCGACGACCCTACGAGCAGTACTTC. Amino acid sequence: CASSGDTRRPYEQYF.

The chain couples TRBV10-3 to TRBJ2-3; no reliable D call. Germline V gives CDR1 ENHRY, CDR2 SYGVKD. The V end was cut by 3 bases, the J end by 2 bases, with 9 bases between. The CDR3 spans 14 residues. The CDR3 region has the DNA TGTGCCATCAGTGAAGGGTTTTTCACAGATACGCAGTATTTT. It yields the protein CAISEGFFTDTQYF.

The chain recombines TRBV12-3 or TRBV12-4 with TRBJ2-1; D may be TRBD1 (5 bases). The CDR3 sequence is 17 residues long. The V end was cut by 10 bases, the J end by 3 bases, with 25 bases between. This CDR3 is CATSPRAEKYGYNEQFF. CDR3 nucleotide sequence: TGTGCCACCTCGCCCAGGGCCGAAAAATATGGCTACAATGAGCAGTTCTTC.

This clonotype showed up just a few times. CDR3 loop: CASSHRDRDSPLHF. In nucleotides, the CDR3 is TGTGCCAGCAGCCATCGGGACAGGGATTCACCCCTCCACTTT. The V gene is TRBV3-1, the J gene TRBJ1-6, with 9 bases fitting TRBD1. J lost 8 bases, V lost 3 bases, and 2 bases had no gene match. This CDR3 has 14 amino acids. Germline values: CDR1 LGHDT, CDR2 YNNKEL (reference sequence).

The J gene is TRBJ2-5, the V gene TRBV12-3 or TRBV12-4; 8 bases fit TRBD2. The CDR3 spans 15 residues. Trimming took 5 bases from V and 1 from J; bases not matched to a gene: 6. CDR3 loop: CASSVGTRRQETQYF. The CDR3 region has the DNA TGTGCCAGCAGTGTGGGGACTAGACGCCAAGAGACCCAGTACTTC.

This clonotype has just a few counts. This chain joins TRBV12-3 or TRBV12-4 and TRBJ1-2, with TRBD1 matching over 8 bases. The CDR3 runs 16 residues. V lost 5 bases, J lost 0 bases, and 8 bases stayed unmatched. The CDR3 DNA reads as TGTGCCAGCAGTCCAACAGGGGGAATAACTAACTATGGCTACACCTTC. Amino acids: CASSPTGGITNYGYTF.

For this clonotype: A much more abundant neighbour one base away suggests this may be a read error. This chain links TRBV14 with TRBJ1-4; 8 nucleotides agree with TRBD1. The CDR3 extends over 15 amino acids. From germline, CDR1 is SGHDN and CDR2 FVKESK. Trimming removed 3 bases from V and 7 bases from J; junction bases left unmatched: 7. The CDR3, as DNA: TGTGCCAGCAGCCATCAACAGGGGGTCGGTGAAAAACTGTTTTTT. This translates into CASSHQQGVGEKLFF.